One sample yielded the 31 T cell receptor beta chains listed below, sequenced in a study of Graves' ophthalmopathy and Graves' hyperthyroidism. Amplification of the TCR beta CDR3 regions used RNA transcripts (as template). First-round RT-PCR relied on HTBI primers, and a second-round multiplex PCR came next. From the multiplex PCR reads, TCRdb called clonotypes with MiXCR, one entry per CDR3 protein. Counted here are under 350,000 distinct CDR3 sequences, roughly 16% occurring once; the ten biggest clones make up roughly 12%. Sequencing was done on a sample of peripheral blood. Source of these receptors: an adult man with Graves' ophthalmopathy.

Ten or more counts support this clonotype. The chain employs TRBV19 and TRBJ1-5; TRBD1 matches 7 bases. CDR3 size: 16 residues. The germline V gene encodes CDR1 LNHDA and CDR2 SQIVND (reference sequence). V lost 3 bases and J lost 5; bases outside the gene matches: 10. Here the CDR3 reads CASSIPLRDSDQPQHF. CDR3 bases: TGTGCCAGTAGTATTCCCCTCCGGGACAGCGATCAGCCCCAGCATTTT.

This clonotype has at least ten counts. The J gene is TRBJ1-6, the V gene TRBV12-3 or TRBV12-4, with D possibly being TRBD1 (6 bases). This CDR3 is 16 amino acids long. The germline V and J ends were trimmed by 5 bases and 5 bases, with 16 bases remaining between them. The CDR3 loop reads CASSQPTGLDNSPLHF. The CDR3 DNA reads TGTGCCAGCAGTCAACCCACAGGGCTCGATAATTCACCCCTCCACTTT.

This clonotype was seen ten or more times. The CDR3 DNA is TGCAGCGCGGACAGAATGAACACTGAAGCTTTCTTT. Encoded protein: CSADRMNTEAFF. V is TRBV29-1 and J is TRBJ1-1; possibly TRBD1 for D (6 bases). Germline-derived CDR1 and CDR2 are SQVTM and ANQGSEA. The CDR3 runs 12 residues. Trimming took 7 bases from V and 0 from J, leaving 9 bases between them.

This clonotype was detected ten times or more. V and J are TRBV12-3 or TRBV12-4 and TRBJ2-5; weak D call: TRBD2 (5 bases). The CDR3 runs to 14 residues. Trimming cost V 6 bases and J 5 bases, with 16 bases left between them. CDR3 bases: TGTGCCAGCAGCCCGCCCGAAAAGCGGGAGACCCAGTACTTC. As protein: CASSPPEKRETQYF.

In this sample, this clonotype turned up many times. The rearrangement links TRBV6-1 to TRBJ2-7; D gene ambiguous. The CDR3 has 14 amino acids. The germline CDR1 and CDR2 sequences are MNHNS and SASEGT. Deletions cut 7 bases from V and 2 bases from J, with 15 bases between. The CDR3 sequence is CASNRPFYPYEQYF. In DNA form, the CDR3 reads TGTGCCAGCAACCGACCCTTCTACCCCTACGAGCAGTACTTC.

This clonotype has at least ten counts. The chain combines TRBV20-1 with TRBJ1-1; tentative D call: TRBD1 (6 bases). CDR1 is DFQATT, CDR2 SNEGSKA, per germline (reference sequence). The CDR3 extends over 13 amino acids. The CDR3 bases are TGCAGCCACCGGGACACGATCAACACTGAAGCTTTCTTT. This translates into CSHRDTINTEAFF.

This clonotype has at least ten counts. The V and J genes are TRBV20-1 and TRBJ2-7; 8 bases agree with TRBD1. Germline V gives CDR1 DFQATT, CDR2 SNEGSKA (reference sequence). The CDR3 has 14 residues. With 7 bases clipped from V and 0 bases from J, the junction kept 8 bases outside the gene matches. The DNA for the CDR3 is TGCAGTGGGGACCGGGACAGGAACTCCTACGAGCAGTACTTC. This encodes CSGDRDRNSYEQYF.

This clonotype was seen many times. The chain joins TRBV29-1 to TRBJ1-5; 10 nucleotides line up with TRBD1. Germline loops: CDR1 SQVTM, CDR2 ANQGSEA. CDR3 size: 14 residues. V lost 4 bases to trimming and J lost 2 bases; unmatched junction nucleotides: 2. CDR3 in amino acids: CSVGDRGRNQPQHF. DNA for the CDR3: TGCAGCGTTGGGGACAGGGGCCGCAATCAGCCCCAGCATTTT.

This clonotype was picked up many times. The V and J genes are TRBV14 and TRBJ2-5; no reliable D call. The V end was cut by 3 bases, the J end by 7 bases, with 12 bases between. The V gene's germline CDR1 is SGHDN and CDR2 FVKESK. This CDR3 region has 13 residues. For the CDR3, the DNA is TGTGCCAGCAGCCAGTATCGCTTGCGGACCCAGTACTTC. As protein: CASSQYRLRTQYF.

The table lists this clonotype with many counts. DNA for the CDR3: TGTGCCAGCCTCTGGGACAGCTTACTTGAAGCTTTCTTT. It specifies CASLWDSLLEAFF. The chain couples TRBV5-5 to TRBJ1-1, with 7 bases aligning to TRBD1. This CDR3 spans 13 amino acids. V was clipped by 7 bases and J by 7 bases; unmatched bases: 10. From germline, CDR1 is SGHKS and CDR2 YYEKEE (reference sequence).

This clonotype was found many times. The rearrangement joins TRBV6-5 to TRBJ1-5; 9 nucleotides align to TRBD1. Unmatched junction bases numbered 4, after V lost 6 bases and J lost 1 base. Germline-derived CDR1 and CDR2 are MNHEY and SVGAGI. The CDR3 extends over 15 amino acids. This chain's CDR3 is CASRATGGSNQPQHF. In DNA form, the CDR3 reads TGTGCCAGCAGGGCTACAGGGGGCAGCAATCAGCCCCAGCATTTT.

This clonotype was found many times. The rearrangement links TRBV6-2 or TRBV6-3 to TRBJ2-5, with D possibly TRBD2 on 7 matching bases. Trimming left V 6 bases short and J 0 bases short, with 11 bases between. Germline CDR1 and CDR2: MNHEY and SVGEGT. The CDR3 is 14 residues long. The CDR3 sequence is CASSGGPYQETQYF. The CDR3 bases are TGTGCCAGCAGCGGGGGGCCGTACCAAGAGACCCAGTACTTC.

In this sample, this clonotype turned up once. The genes are TRBV5-1 and TRBJ2-7; tentative D call: TRBD1 (6 bases). This CDR3 contains 14 residues. Germline-derived CDR1 and CDR2 are SGHRS and YFSETQ. The V gene lost 4 bases and the J gene lost 4 bases, with 15 bases spanning the gap. The CDR3 region is CASSPGDILYEQYF. The CDR3 DNA is TGCGCCAGCAGCCCAGGGGACATCCTATACGAGCAGTACTTC.

This clonotype was found many times. The chain carries TRBV4-1 and TRBJ2-2; 9 positions match TRBD2. This CDR3 is built from 17 residues. V lost 0 bases and J lost 2; bases outside the gene matches: 4. The germline V gene encodes CDR1 MGHRA and CDR2 YSYEKL. CDR3 residues: CASSQEGTSFNTGELFF. The CDR3 region has the DNA TGCGCCAGCAGCCAAGAAGGGACTAGCTTTAACACCGGGGAGCTGTTTTTT.

This clonotype was recorded at least ten times. The chain combines TRBV19 with TRBJ2-2; D remains ambiguous. Germline V gene data show CDR1 as LNHDA and CDR2 as SQIVND (reference sequence). The CDR3 runs 12 residues. Trimming shortened V by 7 bases and J by 6 bases, and 9 bases separated the two germline ends. The CDR3 region is CASTIHPGELFF. The CDR3 coding sequence is TGTGCCAGTACCATCCATCCCGGGGAGCTGTTTTTT.

This clonotype was seen many times. The genes are TRBV6-2 or TRBV6-3 and TRBJ2-5; D unclear. Germline-derived CDR1 and CDR2 are MNHEY and SVGEGT. The CDR3 runs 13 residues. V shed 6 bases and J shed 4 bases, with 12 bases lying between them. The CDR3 region is CASRRRPSETQYF. In DNA form, the CDR3 reads TGTGCCAGCAGGCGGCGGCCCTCAGAGACCCAGTACTTC.

The V gene is TRBV19, the J gene TRBJ1-1, with D unclear. The CDR3 sequence is 13 residues long. Between the trimmed V and J ends, which lost 7 bases and 0 bases, there was a span of 9 bases. Germline V gene data show CDR1 as LNHDA and CDR2 as SQIVND (reference sequence). The CDR3 is CASTRAVNTEAFF. Written as DNA, the CDR3 is TGTGCCAGTACGAGGGCGGTGAACACTGAAGCTTTCTTT.

This clonotype was seen repeatedly, ten times or more. The chain recombines TRBV19 with TRBJ1-1, with 11 bases matching TRBD1. The ends lost 2 bases at V and 0 bases at J; junction bases unmatched: 5. CDR3 length: 17 residues. Germline V gene lookup returns CDR1 LNHDA and CDR2 SQIVND (reference sequence). In nucleotides, the CDR3 is TGTGCCAGTAGTATATGGGGACAGGGGGGAATGAACACTGAAGCTTTCTTT. Protein product: CASSIWGQGGMNTEAFF.

This clonotype has more than one count but fewer than ten. V is TRBV27 and J is TRBJ1-2; D is unclear. Between the trimmed V and J ends, which lost 2 bases and 6 bases, there was a span of 10 bases. The CDR3 has 13 amino acids. Germline V gives CDR1 MNHEY, CDR2 SMNVEV (reference sequence). CDR3 protein: CASSLGPTNGYTF. CDR3 nucleotide sequence: TGTGCCAGCAGTTTAGGGCCGACCAATGGCTACACCTTC.

Many counts were recorded for this clonotype. The chain combines TRBV20-1 with TRBJ2-5, with D unclear. V dropped 2 bases and J dropped 3 bases, with 7 bases sitting between them. This CDR3 contains 12 residues. The V gene's germline CDR1 is DFQATT and CDR2 SNEGSKA (reference sequence). The chain's CDR3 is CSARLTEETQYF. CDR3 DNA sequence: TGCAGTGCTAGATTGACCGAAGAGACCCAGTACTTC.

This clonotype was seen repeatedly, ten times or more. The rearrangement uses TRBV29-1 and TRBJ1-1, with D perhaps TRBD1 (5 bases). The CDR3 loop spans 13 amino acids. Germline V lookup: CDR1 SQVTM, CDR2 ANQGSEA. V was pared by 1 base and J by 1 base, with 7 bases between. The CDR3 nucleotides read TGCAGCGTTGAAGGAGGGGAGAACACTGAAGCTTTCTTT. This sequence encodes CSVEGGENTEAFF.

This clonotype was counted at least ten times. The chain joins TRBV20-1 to TRBJ2-7; no firm D call. The germline CDR1 and CDR2 sequences are DFQATT and SNEGSKA (reference sequence). This CDR3 has 14 residues. The germline V and J ends were trimmed by 0 bases and 0 bases, with 9 bases remaining between them. The CDR3 loop reads CSARDRASSYEQYF. In nucleotides, the CDR3 is TGCAGTGCTAGAGATCGTGCCAGCTCCTACGAGCAGTACTTC.

This clonotype has a count of ten or more. This chain connects TRBV18 to TRBJ2-5; 9 positions agree with TRBD2. The CDR3 is 15 residues long. Per the germline V gene, CDR1 is KGHSH and CDR2 is LQKENI. V lost 4 bases and J lost 3; bases outside the gene matches: 6. CDR3 loop: CASSHTLAGEETQYF. In DNA, the CDR3 is TGTGCCAGCTCACACACGTTAGCGGGAGAAGAGACCCAGTACTTC.

This clonotype was seen more than once but under ten times. The chain joins TRBV4-1 to TRBJ1-6; D remains ambiguous. CDR1 and CDR2 (germline): MGHRA, YSYEKL. There are 15 residues in the CDR3. The germline V and J ends were trimmed by 4 bases and 5 bases, with 12 bases remaining between them. CDR3 bases: TGCGCCAGCAGCCGAGACACCGGGGATAATTCACCCCTCCACTTT. Amino acids: CASSRDTGDNSPLHF.

This chain joins TRBV28 and TRBJ2-4; D is possibly TRBD1 or TRBD2 (5 bases each). This CDR3 is 14 amino acids long. The V and J ends lost 8 bases and 7 bases respectively, with 18 bases between them. Germline V lookup: CDR1 MDHEN, CDR2 SYDVKM. CDR3 protein: CASEAEGSGNIQYF. The CDR3 DNA reads as TGTGCCAGCGAAGCCGAGGGGTCTGGGAACATTCAGTACTTC.

This clonotype showed up many times. The V and J genes are TRBV27 and TRBJ1-2, with TRBD1 identical over 7 bases. The CDR3 sequence is 14 residues long. Germline-derived CDR1 and CDR2 are MNHEY and SMNVEV (reference sequence). Unmatched junction bases numbered 4, after V lost 2 bases and J lost 4 bases. The CDR3 DNA sequence: TGTGCCAGCAGTTTAACAGGGGTAGGCTATGGCTACACCTTC. This sequence encodes CASSLTGVGYGYTF.

This clonotype was observed many times. The CDR3 region is CASSLGFGGGRETQYF. The CDR3 DNA reads as TGTGCCAGCAGCTTAGGGTTCGGGGGGGGCCGAGAGACCCAGTACTTC. This chain connects TRBV7-2 to TRBJ2-5, with 8 bases matching TRBD2. Germline V gene sequence: CDR1 SGHTA, CDR2 FQGNSA. CDR3 length: 16 residues. The ends lost 1 base at V and 4 bases at J; junction bases unmatched: 8. Using reference TRBV7-2 and TRBJ2-5 for the parts outside the CDR3, the full variable domain is GAGVSQSPSNKVTEKGKDVELRCDPISGHTALYWYRQSLGQGLEFLIYFQGNSAPDKSGLPSDRFSAERTGGSVSTLTIQRTQQEDSAVYLCASSLGFGGGRETQYFGPGTRLLVL.

In its sample, this clonotype was seen many times. V and J are TRBV4-1 and TRBJ2-7, with 10 bases lining up with TRBD1. In germline, CDR1 is MGHRA, CDR2 YSYEKL. Unmatched junction bases numbered 9, after V lost 4 bases and J lost 3 bases. The CDR3 totals 16 residues. The CDR3 sequence: CASSRAGTGVFYEQYF. The DNA for the CDR3 is TGCGCCAGCAGCCGTGCGGGGACAGGGGTTTTCTACGAGCAGTACTTC.

This clonotype appeared many times. The rearrangement uses TRBV30 and TRBJ2-7, with TRBD2 identical over 13 bases. Unmatched junction bases numbered 5, after V lost 3 bases and J lost 6 bases. Germline V lookup: CDR1 GTSNPN, CDR2 SVGIG (reference sequence). The CDR3 runs to 14 residues. CDR3 in amino acids: CAWRTSGRDREQYF. The CDR3 bases are TGTGCCTGGAGAACTAGCGGGAGGGATCGCGAGCAGTACTTC.

This clonotype was detected many times. The V gene is TRBV30, the J gene TRBJ1-3; a possible D gene is TRBD1 (5 bases). The V end was cut by 5 bases, the J end by 2 bases, with 16 bases between. The germline CDR1 and CDR2 sequences are GTSNPN and SVGIG (reference sequence). CDR3 length: 15 amino acids. CDR3: CAWYRGGVPGNTIYF. In DNA form, the CDR3 reads TGTGCCTGGTACCGGGGAGGGGTGCCTGGAAACACCATATATTTT.

This clonotype was seen repeatedly, ten times or more. The CDR3 protein is CASSMGTGWAFF. CDR3 in DNA: TGTGCCAGCAGTATGGGGACAGGGTGGGCTTTCTTT. The chain carries TRBV12-3 or TRBV12-4 and TRBJ1-1, with 9 positions matching TRBD1. The CDR3 runs 12 residues. With V trimmed by 5 bases and J by 11 bases, 6 bases remained unmatched.